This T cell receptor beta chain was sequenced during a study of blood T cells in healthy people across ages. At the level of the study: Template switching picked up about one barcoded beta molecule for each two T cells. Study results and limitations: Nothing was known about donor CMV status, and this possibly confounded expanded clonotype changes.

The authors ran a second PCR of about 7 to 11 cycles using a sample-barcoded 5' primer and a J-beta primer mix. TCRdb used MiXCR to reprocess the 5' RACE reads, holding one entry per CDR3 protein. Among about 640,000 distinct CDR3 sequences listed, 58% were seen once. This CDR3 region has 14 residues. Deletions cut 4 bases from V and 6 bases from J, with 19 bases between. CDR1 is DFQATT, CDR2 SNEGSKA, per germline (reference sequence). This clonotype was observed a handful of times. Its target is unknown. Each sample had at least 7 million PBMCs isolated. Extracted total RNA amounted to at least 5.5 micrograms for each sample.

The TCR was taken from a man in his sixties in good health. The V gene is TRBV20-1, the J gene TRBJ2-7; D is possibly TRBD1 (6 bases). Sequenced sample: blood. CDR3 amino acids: CSAKGVRGTLEQYF. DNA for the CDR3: TGCAGTGCTAAGGGGGTCAGGGGTACCCTCGAGCAGTACTTC.